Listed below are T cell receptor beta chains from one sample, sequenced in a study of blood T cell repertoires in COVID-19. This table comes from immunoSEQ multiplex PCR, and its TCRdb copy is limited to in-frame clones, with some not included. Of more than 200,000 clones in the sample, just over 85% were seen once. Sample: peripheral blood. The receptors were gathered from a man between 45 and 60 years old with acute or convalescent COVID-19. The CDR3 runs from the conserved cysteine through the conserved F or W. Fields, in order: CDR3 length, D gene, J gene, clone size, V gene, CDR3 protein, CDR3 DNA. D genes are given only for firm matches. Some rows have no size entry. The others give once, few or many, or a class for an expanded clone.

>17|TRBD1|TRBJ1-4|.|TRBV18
CASSRFGQAATNEKLFF
TGTGCCAGCTCACGCTTCGGACAGGCTGCAACTAATGAAAAACTGTTTTTT
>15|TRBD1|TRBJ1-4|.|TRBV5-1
CASSLIGTGEEKLFF
TGCGCCAGCAGCTTGATAGGGACAGGGGAAGAAAAACTGTTTTTT
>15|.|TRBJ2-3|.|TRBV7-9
CASSPHLRSTDTQYF
TGTGCCAGCAGCCCCCACTTACGCAGCACAGATACGCAGTATTTT
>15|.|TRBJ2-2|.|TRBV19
CASSIIQSNTGELFF
TGTGCCAGTAGTATTATCCAGTCGAACACCGGGGAGCTGTTTTTT
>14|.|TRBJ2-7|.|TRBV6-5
CASSSTVYSYEQYF
TGTGCCAGCAGTTCGACAGTCTACTCCTACGAGCAGTACTTC
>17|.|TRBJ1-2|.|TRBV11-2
CASSLGSSGTLRKGYTF
TGTGCCAGCAGCTTAGGCTCCTCCGGGACTTTACGAAAGGGCTACACCTTC
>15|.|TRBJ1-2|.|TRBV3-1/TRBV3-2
CASSKSDSPNYGYTF
TGTGCCAGCAGCAAATCAGACAGCCCTAACTATGGCTACACCTTC
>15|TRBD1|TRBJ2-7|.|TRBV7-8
CASSSDRARFYEQYF
TGTGCCAGCAGCTCGGACAGGGCACGTTTCTACGAGCAGTACTTC
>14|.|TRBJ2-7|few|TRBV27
CASTTPGLNYEQYF
TGTGCCAGCACCACGCCAGGGCTCAACTACGAGCAGTACTTC
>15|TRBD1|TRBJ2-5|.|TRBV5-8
CASRRGQGAVETQYF
TGTGCCAGCCGCCGCGGACAGGGGGCTGTGGAGACCCAGTACTTC
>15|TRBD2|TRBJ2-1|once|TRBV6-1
CASSEARGGPNEQFF
TGTGCCAGCAGTGAAGCCCGGGGGGGCCCAAATGAGCAGTTCTTC
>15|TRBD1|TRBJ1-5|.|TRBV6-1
CASSEGKRGPQPQHF
TGTGCCAGCAGTGAAGGCAAGAGGGGGCCTCAGCCCCAGCATTTT
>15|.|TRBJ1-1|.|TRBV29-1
CSVDLPALRDTEAFF
TGCAGCGTCGATTTACCCGCCCTGAGGGACACTGAAGCTTTCTTT
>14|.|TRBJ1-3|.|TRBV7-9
CASSLASSGNTIYF
TGTGCCAGCAGCTTAGCCAGCTCTGGAAACACCATATATTTT
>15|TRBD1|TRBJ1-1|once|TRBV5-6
CASSSGTGGPTEAFF
TGTGCCAGCAGCTCCGGGACAGGGGGCCCCACTGAAGCTTTCTTT
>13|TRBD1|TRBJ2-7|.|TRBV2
CASGTGFSYEQYF
TGTGCCAGCGGGACAGGGTTCTCCTACGAGCAGTACTTC
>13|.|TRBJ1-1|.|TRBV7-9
CATPTRLNTEAFF
TGTGCCACTCCCACCAGATTGAACACTGAAGCTTTCTTT
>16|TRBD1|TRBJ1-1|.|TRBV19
CASQKAQGGGNTEAFF
TGTGCCAGTCAGAAGGCGCAGGGGGGAGGGAACACTGAAGCTTTCTTT
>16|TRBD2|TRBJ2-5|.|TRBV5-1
CASSLRSGGAGETQYF
TGCGCCAGCAGCTTGCGCAGCGGGGGGGCCGGGGAGACCCAGTACTTC
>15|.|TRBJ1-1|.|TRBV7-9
CASSLPLGRNTEAFF
TGTGCCAGCAGTTTACCCCTGGGCAGAAACACTGAAGCTTTCTTT
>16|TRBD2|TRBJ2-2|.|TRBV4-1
CASSRSGGANTGELFF
TGCGCCAGCAGCCGTAGCGGGGGAGCGAACACCGGGGAGCTGTTTTTT
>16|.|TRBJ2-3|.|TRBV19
CASSIGPLGSTDTQYF
TGTGCCAGTAGTATAGGTCCTCTAGGGAGTACAGATACGCAGTATTTT
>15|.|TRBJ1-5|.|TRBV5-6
CASTRGSLGNQPQHF
TGTGCCAGCACCCGGGGGAGTCTTGGCAATCAGCCCCAGCATTTT
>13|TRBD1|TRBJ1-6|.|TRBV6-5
CASGRQGGSPLHF
TGTGCCAGCGGGCGACAGGGCGGATCACCCCTCCACTTT
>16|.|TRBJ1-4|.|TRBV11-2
CASSFQSTATNEKLFF
TGTGCCAGCAGCTTCCAAAGCACAGCAACTAATGAAAAACTGTTTTTT
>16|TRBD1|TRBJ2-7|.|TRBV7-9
CASSRDSGLGGYEQYF
TGTGCCAGCAGCCGGGACAGCGGCCTCGGAGGCTACGAGCAGTACTTC
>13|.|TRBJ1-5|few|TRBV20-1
CSASQQGGQPQHF
TGCAGTGCTAGTCAACAGGGAGGGCAGCCCCAGCATTTT
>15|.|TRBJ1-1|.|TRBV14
CASSRVGQGAREPFF
.
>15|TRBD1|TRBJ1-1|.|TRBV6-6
CASSGTEPMNTEAFF
TGTGCCAGCAGCGGGACAGAGCCTATGAACACTGAAGCTTTCTTT
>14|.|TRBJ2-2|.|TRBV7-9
CASSFEGDTGELFF
TGTGCCAGCAGCTTTGAAGGGGACACCGGGGAGCTGTTTTTT
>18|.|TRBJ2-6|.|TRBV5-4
CASSLLPPSSSGANVLTF
TGTGCCAGCAGCTTGCTGCCCCCTTCGAGCTCTGGGGCCAACGTCCTGACTTTC
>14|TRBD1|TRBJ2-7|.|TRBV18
CASSPSTGAYEQYF
TGTGCCAGCTCACCTTCTACAGGGGCCTACGAGCAGTACTTC
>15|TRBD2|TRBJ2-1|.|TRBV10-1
CASSDQRGLYNEQFF
TGCGCCAGCAGTGATCAGCGGGGGCTCTACAATGAGCAGTTCTTC